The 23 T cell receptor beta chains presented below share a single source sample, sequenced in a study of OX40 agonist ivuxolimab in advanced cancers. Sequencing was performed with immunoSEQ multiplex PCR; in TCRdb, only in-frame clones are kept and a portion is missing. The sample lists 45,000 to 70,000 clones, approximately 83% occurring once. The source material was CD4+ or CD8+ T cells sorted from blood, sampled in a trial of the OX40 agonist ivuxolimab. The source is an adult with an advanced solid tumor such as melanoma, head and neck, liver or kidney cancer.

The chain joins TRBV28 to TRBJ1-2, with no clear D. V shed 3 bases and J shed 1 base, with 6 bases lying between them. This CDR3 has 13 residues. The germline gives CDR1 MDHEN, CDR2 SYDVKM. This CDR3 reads CASSLGFNYGYTF. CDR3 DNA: TGTGCCAGCAGTTTGGGGTTTAACTATGGCTACACCTTC.

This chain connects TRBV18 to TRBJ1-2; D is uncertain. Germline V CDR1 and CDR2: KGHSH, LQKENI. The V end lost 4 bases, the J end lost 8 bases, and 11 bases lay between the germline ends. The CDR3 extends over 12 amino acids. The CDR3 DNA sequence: TGTGCCAGCTCACTAGGAGCTCTCGGCTACACCTTC. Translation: CASSLGALGYTF.

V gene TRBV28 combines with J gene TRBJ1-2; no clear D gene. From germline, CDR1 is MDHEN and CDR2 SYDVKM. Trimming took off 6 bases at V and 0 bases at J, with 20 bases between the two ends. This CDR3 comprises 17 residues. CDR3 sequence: CASRYLQGALANYGYTF. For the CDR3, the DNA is TGTGCCAGCAGGTACCTACAAGGAGCCCTAGCTAACTATGGCTACACCTTC.

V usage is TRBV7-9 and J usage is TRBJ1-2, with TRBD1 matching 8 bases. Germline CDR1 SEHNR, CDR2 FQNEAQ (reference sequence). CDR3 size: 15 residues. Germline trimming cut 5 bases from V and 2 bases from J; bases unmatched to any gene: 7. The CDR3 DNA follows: TGTGCCAGCAGCACGCGCGGACAGGGCAACTATGGCTACACCTTC. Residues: CASSTRGQGNYGYTF.

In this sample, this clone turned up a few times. The CDR3 nucleotides are TGTGCCACCAGCAGAGATCTGGCTAGCGATGGAGCAGATACGCAGTATTTT. This codes for CATSRDLASDGADTQYF. The chain carries TRBV15 and TRBJ2-3, with D maybe TRBD2 (6 bases). V was pared by 0 bases and J by 4 bases, with 17 bases between. The CDR3 extends over 17 amino acids. The germline V gene has CDR1 LNHNV and CDR2 YYDKDF (reference sequence).

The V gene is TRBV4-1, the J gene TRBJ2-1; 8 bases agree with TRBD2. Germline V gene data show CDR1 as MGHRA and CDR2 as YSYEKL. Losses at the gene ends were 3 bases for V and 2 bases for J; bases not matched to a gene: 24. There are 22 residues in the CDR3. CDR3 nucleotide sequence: TGCGCCAGCAGCCATTCCATCACAGGGATGGCGGGAGGTCCCAGGCCCTACAATGAGCAGTTCTTC. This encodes CASSHSITGMAGGPRPYNEQFF.

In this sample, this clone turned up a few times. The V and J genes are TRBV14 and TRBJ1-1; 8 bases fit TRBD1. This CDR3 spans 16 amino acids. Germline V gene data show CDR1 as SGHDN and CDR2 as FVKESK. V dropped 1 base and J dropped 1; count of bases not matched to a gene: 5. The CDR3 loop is CASSQVFGTGNTEAFF. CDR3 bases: TGTGCCAGCAGCCAAGTGTTTGGGACAGGGAACACTGAAGCTTTCTTT.

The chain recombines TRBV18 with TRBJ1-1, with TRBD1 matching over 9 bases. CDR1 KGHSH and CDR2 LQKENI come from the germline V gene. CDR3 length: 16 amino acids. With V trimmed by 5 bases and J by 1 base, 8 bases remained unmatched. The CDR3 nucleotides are TGTGCCAGCTCAATCACAGGGGGCGCGGGGAACACTGAAGCTTTCTTT. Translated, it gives CASSITGGAGNTEAFF.

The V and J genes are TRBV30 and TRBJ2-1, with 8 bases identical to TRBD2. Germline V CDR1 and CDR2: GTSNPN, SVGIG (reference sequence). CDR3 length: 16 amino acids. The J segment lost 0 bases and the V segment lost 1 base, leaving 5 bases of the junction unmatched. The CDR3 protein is CAWSGLAGSSYNEQFF. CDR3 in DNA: TGTGCCTGGAGTGGGCTAGCGGGCTCCTCCTACAATGAGCAGTTCTTC.

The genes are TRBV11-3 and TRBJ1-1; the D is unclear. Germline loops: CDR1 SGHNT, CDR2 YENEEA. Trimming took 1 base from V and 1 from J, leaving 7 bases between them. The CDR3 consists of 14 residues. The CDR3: CASSLGAGNTEAFF. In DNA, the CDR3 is TGTGCCAGCAGCTTAGGGGCAGGGAACACTGAAGCTTTCTTT.

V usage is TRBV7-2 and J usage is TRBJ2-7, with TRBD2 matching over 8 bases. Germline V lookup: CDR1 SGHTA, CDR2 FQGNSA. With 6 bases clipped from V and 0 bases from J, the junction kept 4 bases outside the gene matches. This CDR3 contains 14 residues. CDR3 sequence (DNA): TGTGCCAGCAGTAGCGGGATGGGCTCCTACGAGCAGTACTTC. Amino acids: CASSSGMGSYEQYF.

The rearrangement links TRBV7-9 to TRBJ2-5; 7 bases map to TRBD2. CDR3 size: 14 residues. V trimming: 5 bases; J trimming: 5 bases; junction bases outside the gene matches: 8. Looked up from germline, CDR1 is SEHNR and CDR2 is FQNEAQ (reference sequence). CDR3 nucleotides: TGTGCCAGCAGCCTTCGGGGAGGGTCGGAGACCCAGTACTTC. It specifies CASSLRGGSETQYF.

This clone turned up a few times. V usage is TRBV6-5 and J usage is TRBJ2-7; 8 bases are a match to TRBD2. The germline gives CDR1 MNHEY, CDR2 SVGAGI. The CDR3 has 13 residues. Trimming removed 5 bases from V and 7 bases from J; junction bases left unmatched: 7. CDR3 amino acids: CASSRGGALEQYF. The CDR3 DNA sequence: TGTGCCAGCAGTCGGGGGGGGGCTTTGGAGCAGTACTTC.

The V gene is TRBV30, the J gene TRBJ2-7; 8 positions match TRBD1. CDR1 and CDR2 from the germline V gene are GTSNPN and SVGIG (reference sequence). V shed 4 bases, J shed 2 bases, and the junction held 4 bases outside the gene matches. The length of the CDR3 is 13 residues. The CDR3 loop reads CAWIRDRPYEQYF. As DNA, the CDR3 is TGTGCCTGGATCCGGGACAGGCCCTACGAGCAGTACTTC.

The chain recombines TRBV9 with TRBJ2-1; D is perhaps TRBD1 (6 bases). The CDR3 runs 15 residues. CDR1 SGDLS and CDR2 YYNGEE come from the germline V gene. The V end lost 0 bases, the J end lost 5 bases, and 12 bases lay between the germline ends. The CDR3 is CASSVEGHPDNEQFF. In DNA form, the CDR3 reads TGTGCCAGCAGCGTAGAGGGACACCCCGACAATGAGCAGTTCTTC.

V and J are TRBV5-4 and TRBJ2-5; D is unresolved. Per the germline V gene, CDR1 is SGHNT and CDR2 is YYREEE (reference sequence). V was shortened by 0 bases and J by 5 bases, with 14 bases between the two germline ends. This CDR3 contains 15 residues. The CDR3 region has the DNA TGTGCCAGCAGCTTGGGTTCCCCGCGCTCGGAGACCCAGTACTTC. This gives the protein CASSLGSPRSETQYF.

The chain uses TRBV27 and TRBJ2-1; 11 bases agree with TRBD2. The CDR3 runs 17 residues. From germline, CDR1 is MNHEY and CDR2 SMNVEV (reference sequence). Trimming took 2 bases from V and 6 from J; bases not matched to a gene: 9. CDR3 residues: CASSLRRLAGGGNEQFF. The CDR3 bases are TGTGCCAGCAGTTTACGCCGTCTAGCGGGAGGCGGCAATGAGCAGTTCTTC.

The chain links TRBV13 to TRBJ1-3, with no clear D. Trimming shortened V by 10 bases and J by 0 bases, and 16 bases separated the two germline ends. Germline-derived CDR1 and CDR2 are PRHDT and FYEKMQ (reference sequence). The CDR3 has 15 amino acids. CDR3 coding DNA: TGTGCCACCCGAGGACGGACCTACTCTGGAAACACCATATATTTT. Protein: CATRGRTYSGNTIYF.

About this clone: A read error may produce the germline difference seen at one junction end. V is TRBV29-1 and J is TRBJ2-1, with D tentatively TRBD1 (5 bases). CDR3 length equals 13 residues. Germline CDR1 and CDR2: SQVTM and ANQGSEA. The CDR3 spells CSFEGAVYNEQFF. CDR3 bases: TGCAGCTTTGAAGGGGCAGTCTACAATGAGCAGTTCTTC.

The CDR3 reads CASSFRTSGRLYEQYF. The DNA of the CDR3 is TGTGCCAGCAGCTTTAGGACTAGCGGGAGGTTATACGAGCAGTACTTC. The chain links TRBV5-4 to TRBJ2-7; TRBD2 matches at 14 bases. The CDR3 is 16 residues long. Unmatched junction bases numbered 5, after V lost 2 bases and J lost 4 bases. CDR1 is SGHNT, CDR2 YYREEE, per germline (reference sequence).

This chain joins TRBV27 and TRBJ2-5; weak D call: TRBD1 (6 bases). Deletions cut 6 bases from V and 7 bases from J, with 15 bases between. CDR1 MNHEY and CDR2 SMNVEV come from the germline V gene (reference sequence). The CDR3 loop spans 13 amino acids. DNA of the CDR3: TGTGCCAGCAGGGGACAAGAAGTAGGGACCCAGTACTTC. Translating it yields CASRGQEVGTQYF.

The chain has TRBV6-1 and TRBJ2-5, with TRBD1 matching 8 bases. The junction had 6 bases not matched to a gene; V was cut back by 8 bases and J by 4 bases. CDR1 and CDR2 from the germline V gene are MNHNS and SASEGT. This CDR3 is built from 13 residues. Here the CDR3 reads CASGQGLGETQYF. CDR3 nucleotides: TGTGCCAGCGGACAGGGCCTGGGAGAGACCCAGTACTTC.

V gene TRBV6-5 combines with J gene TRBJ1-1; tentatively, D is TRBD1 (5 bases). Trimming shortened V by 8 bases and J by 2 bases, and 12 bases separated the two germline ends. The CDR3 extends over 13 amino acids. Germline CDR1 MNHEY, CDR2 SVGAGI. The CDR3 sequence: CASRGHLNTEAFF. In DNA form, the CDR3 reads TGTGCCAGCCGAGGACACCTAAACACTGAAGCTTTCTTT.